The clone carrying this TCR beta chain showed up just a few times. Its antigen is not identified. The data were obtained in a study of T cells after yellow fever vaccination. J gave up 8 bases and V 8 bases, and 7 bases lay outside the gene matches. CDR1 and CDR2 (germline): DFQATT, SNEGSKA (reference sequence). CDR3 length: 13 residues. Study-wide findings and caveats: Reappearance after the booster was observed for most primary-vaccination clones (96% CD4, over 70% CD8). The CD4 compartment and the CD8 compartment contained a small share of clonotypes in common.

In making TCR cDNA, 5'RACE template switching added a universal primer site and UMIs to it. TCRdb redid the calling of the 5' RACE reads with MiXCR, one entry per CDR3 protein. The table has 300,000 or so distinct CDR3 sequences, approximately 10% seen once. The clonotype comes from a man aged 18 to 29 who received the YFV17D yellow fever vaccine. The chain uses TRBV20-1 and TRBJ2-1, with 12 nucleotides matching TRBD2. This sample comprised CD4+ T cells sorted from PBMCs, obtained 5 days after the yellow fever booster vaccination. CDR3 in DNA: TGCAGTACTTGGACTAGCGGGAATGATGAGCAGTTCTTC. Encoded protein: CSTWTSGNDEQFF.